The clone carrying this T cell receptor beta chain was seen only once. This specimen comes from a study of blood T cell repertoires in COVID-19. V was shortened by 1 base and J by 6 bases, with 16 bases between the two germline ends. Per germline, CDR1 SGHVS and CDR2 FQNEAQ. The CDR3 is 17 residues long. The data were produced by immunoSEQ multiplex PCR, yet TCRdb's version contains in-frame clones alone and is incomplete. Of 250,000 to 300,000 clones listed, 80% to 90% were seen once; the top ten hold 2.5% to 3.5%. The chain combines TRBV7-8 with TRBJ1-6, with D uncertain. The sequence derives from a woman aged 25 to 39 with active or convalescent COVID-19. What was sequenced was peripheral blood. The CDR3 sequence is CASSLDSRAHLNSPLHF. DNA of the CDR3: TGTGCCAGCAGCTTAGACAGCCGAGCCCATCTTAATTCACCCCTCCACTTT.